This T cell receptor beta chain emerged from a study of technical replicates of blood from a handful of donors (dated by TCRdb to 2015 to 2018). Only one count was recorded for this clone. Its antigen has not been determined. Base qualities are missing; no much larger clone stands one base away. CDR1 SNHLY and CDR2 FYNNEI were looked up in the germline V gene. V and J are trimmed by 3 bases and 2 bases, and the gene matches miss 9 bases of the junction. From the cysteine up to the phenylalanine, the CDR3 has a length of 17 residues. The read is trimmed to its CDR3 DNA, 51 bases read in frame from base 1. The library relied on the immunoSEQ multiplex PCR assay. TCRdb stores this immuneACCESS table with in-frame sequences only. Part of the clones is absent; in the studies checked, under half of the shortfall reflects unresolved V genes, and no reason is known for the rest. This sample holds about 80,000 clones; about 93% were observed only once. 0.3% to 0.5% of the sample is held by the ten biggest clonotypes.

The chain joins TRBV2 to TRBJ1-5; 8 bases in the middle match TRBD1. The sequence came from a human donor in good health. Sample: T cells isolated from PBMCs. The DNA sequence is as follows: TGTGCCAGCAGTGATGGTAGAGACAGGGGCCGCAATCAGCCCCAGCATTTT. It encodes CASSDGRDRGRNQPQHF.